What follows are 11 T cell receptor beta chains derived from one specimen sequenced in a study of blood T cell repertoires in COVID-19. TCRdb keeps only in-frame clones here, not all; method: immunoSEQ multiplex PCR. Of 200,000 to 300,000 clones in the sample, approximately 90% were seen once. Sequencing input: peripheral blood. The origin of the receptors is a man aged 55-75 years who had recovered from COVID-19.

The V and J genes are TRBV2 and TRBJ2-7, with TRBD2 matching 9 bases. The junction had 8 bases not matched to a gene; V was cut back by 6 bases and J by 2 bases. The V gene's germline CDR1 is SNHLY and CDR2 FYNNEI. The CDR3 spans 15 residues. CDR3 residues: CASRASGGLTYEQYF. The CDR3 coding sequence is TGTGCCAGCAGAGCCAGCGGGGGGCTAACCTACGAGCAGTACTTC. Together with reference TRBV2 and TRBJ2-7, the CDR3 gives the full variable domain: EPEVTQTPSHQVTQMGQEVILRCVPISNHLYFYWYRQILGQKVEFLVSFYNNEISEKSEIFDDQFSVERPDGSNFTLKIRSTKLEDSAMYFCASRASGGLTYEQYFGPGTRLTVT.

The V gene is TRBV7-9, the J gene TRBJ2-2; the D gene is possibly TRBD1 (5 bases). V was cut by 6 bases and J by 3 bases, with 14 bases left in between. This CDR3 is built from 15 residues. The germline gives CDR1 SEHNR, CDR2 FQNEAQ (reference sequence). The CDR3 loop is CASSTHSRDTGELFF. Here the CDR3 DNA reads TGTGCCAGCAGTACTCACAGCAGGGACACCGGGGAGCTGTTTTTT.

V is TRBV28 and J is TRBJ1-1, with a possible D match to TRBD1 (5 bases). The CDR3 loop spans 13 amino acids. V gave up 8 bases and J gave up 5 bases, with 15 bases separating them. Germline lookup yields CDR1 MDHEN and CDR2 SYDVKM. CDR3 coding DNA: TGTGCCAGCGAATGGGGGGTGGGGACTGAAGCTTTCTTT. Its protein product is CASEWGVGTEAFF.

The genes are TRBV10-3 and TRBJ2-6; 7 bases fit TRBD1. V was clipped by 8 bases and J by 0 bases; unmatched bases: 7. Germline CDR1 reads ENHRY; CDR2 reads SYGVKD. This CDR3 is 16 amino acids long. Here the CDR3 reads CAIPGQASSGANVLTF. CDR3 coding DNA: TGTGCCATCCCCGGACAGGCAAGCTCTGGGGCCAACGTCCTGACTTTC.

The chain recombines TRBV5-3 with TRBJ2-3, with D possibly being TRBD2 (5 bases). TRBV5-3 has ORF status, its function being uncertain. The CDR3 covers 15 residues. Trimming took 0 bases from V and 3 from J, leaving 11 bases between them. CDR3 sequence (DNA): TGTGCCAGAAGCTTGGAGGCAATAGCGACAGATACGCAGTATTTT. Translating it yields CARSLEAIATDTQYF.

The rearrangement links TRBV20-1 to TRBJ2-7, with 9 bases matching TRBD1. This CDR3 has 14 amino acids. The germline V gene encodes CDR1 DFQATT and CDR2 SNEGSKA (reference sequence). V lost 3 bases and J lost 5; bases outside the gene matches: 8. DNA of the CDR3: TGCAGTGCTAGTTACAGGGGGCGCGTGAACGAGCAGTACTTC. Protein product: CSASYRGRVNEQYF.

CDR3 sequence (DNA): TGTGCCAGCAGCGTAGTAACTAGCGATAGGGATGAGCAGTTCTTC. It codes for CASSVVTSDRDEQFF. The chain joins TRBV9 to TRBJ2-1; 7 nucleotides agree with TRBD2. The CDR3 covers 15 residues. From germline, CDR1 is SGDLS and CDR2 YYNGEE. V dropped 0 bases and J dropped 8; count of bases not matched to a gene: 8.

The sample holds one count of this clone. J is TRBJ2-6 and V is TRBV23-1; weak D call: TRBD1 (5 bases). TRBV23-1 is identified as an open reading frame with a role that is uncertain. This CDR3 contains 17 residues. V was pared by 10 bases and J by 5 bases, with 24 bases between. The DNA of the CDR3 is TGCGCCACCGAAGAGACAGCCCAACTCTCCCGGGCCAACGTCCTGACTTTC. The encoded protein is CATEETAQLSRANVLTF.

The chain is built from TRBV6-5 and TRBJ2-5; tentatively, D is TRBD1 (6 bases). There are 15 residues in the CDR3. V was shortened by 6 bases and J by 1 base, with 15 bases between the two germline ends. CDR1 MNHEY and CDR2 SVGAGI come from the germline V gene. The DNA for the CDR3 is TGTGCCAGCAGCTCTGGACAGCTTGTCCAAGAGACCCAGTACTTC. Translation gives CASSSGQLVQETQYF.

This chain connects TRBV20-1 to TRBJ1-1; the D is unclear. Germline CDR1 is DFQATT and CDR2 is SNEGSKA (reference sequence). V shed 3 bases and J shed 3 bases, with 8 bases lying between them. The CDR3 extends over 12 amino acids. CDR3 protein: CSASAAYTEAFF. The CDR3 coding sequence is TGCAGTGCTAGTGCCGCGTACACTGAAGCTTTCTTT.

The chain employs TRBV5-5 and TRBJ1-1; D uncertain. Trimming pared 0 bases from V and 6 bases from J, leaving 12 bases between. CDR3 length: 14 residues. The germline V gene has CDR1 SGHKS and CDR2 YYEKEE (reference sequence). CDR3 bases: TGTGCCAGCAGCTTGGGGCTTGCCGGGGCTGAAGCTTTCTTT. As protein: CASSLGLAGAEAFF.